The 19 T cell receptor beta chains below all came from one sample that was sequenced in a study of cytomegalovirus exposure and HLA in healthy donors. In the PCR, 60 Vbeta and 13 Jbeta primers were used. Sequencing used immunoSEQ multiplex PCR; TCRdb keeps in-frame clones, though not all of them. Of about 250,000 clones in the sample, 85% were seen once. The sequencing sample was made of PBMCs. Source of these receptors: a girl aged 2 to 9 in good health and CMV-seronegative.

In this sample, this clone turned up once. The chain combines TRBV5-1 with TRBJ1-1, with 7 bases identical to TRBD1. The CDR3 totals 15 residues. V lost 3 bases and J lost 0; bases outside the gene matches: 5. Germline V CDR1 and CDR2: SGHRS, YFSETQ. The chain's CDR3 is CASSWGQIMNTEAFF. In DNA, the CDR3 is TGCGCCAGCAGCTGGGGACAGATCATGAACACTGAAGCTTTCTTT.

V is TRBV5-1 and J is TRBJ2-3; 7 nucleotides line up with TRBD2. V was pared by 4 bases and J by 4 bases, with 0 bases of the junction left unmatched. Germline V gives CDR1 SGHRS, CDR2 YFSETQ. This CDR3 region has 12 residues. The CDR3 reads CASSGLADTQYF. CDR3 DNA: TGCGCCAGCAGCGGACTAGCAGATACGCAGTATTTT. The full variable domain, with the rest looked up from reference TRBV5-1 and TRBJ2-3, is KAGVTQTPRYLIKTRGQQVTLSCSPISGHRSVSWYQQTPGQGLQFLFEYFSETQRNKGNFPGRFSGRQFSNSRSEMNVSTLELGDSALYLCASSGLADTQYFGPGTRLTVL.

The chain is built from TRBV7-9 and TRBJ2-6, with 11 bases that match TRBD1. CDR3 length equals 18 residues. Trimming took 1 base from V and 2 from J; bases not matched to a gene: 4. The germline gives CDR1 SEHNR, CDR2 FQNEAQ (reference sequence). CDR3 in amino acids: CASSLVGQGAAGANVLTF. In DNA, the CDR3 is TGTGCCAGCAGCTTAGTCGGACAGGGGGCTGCTGGGGCCAACGTCCTGACTTTC.

This chain connects TRBV2 to TRBJ1-5; 8 positions match TRBD1. The CDR3 is 15 amino acids. Trimming at V came to 1 base and at J to 2 bases, leaving 1 base not matched to a gene. Germline CDR1 and CDR2: SNHLY and FYNNEI. Written as DNA, the CDR3 is TGTGCCAGCAGTGAAGAGGGACAGGGCAATCAGCCCCAGCATTTT. Protein: CASSEEGQGNQPQHF.

The CDR3 bases are TGTGCCAGCCGGGCGGGGGGGTCGAACACCGGGGAGCTGTTTTTT. Its translation: CASRAGGSNTGELFF. The chain carries TRBV25-1 and TRBJ2-2; 9 bases are a match to TRBD2. Trimming at V came to 8 bases and at J to 0 bases, leaving 4 bases not matched to a gene. CDR1 MGHDK and CDR2 SYGVNS come from the germline V gene. CDR3 length: 15 residues. Using reference TRBV25-1 and TRBJ2-2 for the parts outside the CDR3, the full variable domain is EADIYQTPRYLVIGTGKKITLECSQTMGHDKMYWYQQDPGMELHLIHYSYGVNSTEKGDLSSESTVSRIRTEHFPLTLESARPSHTSQYLCASRAGGSNTGELFFGEGSRLTVL.

The chain has TRBV2 and TRBJ1-2; D is uncertain. Germline V gives CDR1 SNHLY, CDR2 FYNNEI. CDR3 length: 11 residues. Between the trimmed V and J ends, which lost 10 bases and 6 bases, there was a span of 12 bases. In DNA form, the CDR3 reads TGTGCCACCACCGGTGGTGATGGCTACACCTTC. Protein product: CATTGGDGYTF.

The CDR3 DNA reads TGTGCCAGCAGCTTAGGGACAGGGAAAAACGAGCAGTACTTC. Its translation: CASSLGTGKNEQYF. V is TRBV5-4 and J is TRBJ2-7; 9 bases fit TRBD1. V gave up 2 bases and J gave up 5 bases; unmatched junction bases: 5. CDR3 length equals 14 residues. CDR1 and CDR2 from the germline V gene are SGHNT and YYREEE (reference sequence).

The genes are TRBV19 and TRBJ2-1, with TRBD2 identical over 12 bases. V was pared by 4 bases and J by 9 bases, with 10 bases of the junction left unmatched. Germline CDR1 and CDR2: LNHDA and SQIVND (reference sequence). The CDR3 has 16 amino acids. CDR3 sequence (DNA): TGTGCCAGTAGTACACTAGCGGGAGGTCTTGGGCGTGAGCAGTTCTTC. As protein: CASSTLAGGLGREQFF.

This clone appeared a few times. The V and J genes are TRBV10-2 and TRBJ2-1, with 12 bases fitting TRBD2. CDR1 and CDR2 (germline): WSHSY, SAAADI. The CDR3 is 18 residues long. V gave up 2 bases and J gave up 9 bases; unmatched junction bases: 14. The DNA of the CDR3 is TGCGCCAGCAGTGAGCGGCTAGCGGGAGGGCCTTCCAATGGTGAGCAGTTCTTC. Amino acids: CASSERLAGGPSNGEQFF.

This clone has only one observation. V gene TRBV7-6 combines with J gene TRBJ2-7, with D possibly matching TRBD2 (5 bases). Deletions cut 2 bases from V and 0 bases from J, with 8 bases between. CDR3 size: 14 residues. CDR1 is SGHVS, CDR2 FNYEAQ, per germline. The DNA of the CDR3 is TGTGCCAGCAGCTTAACGGCGGGCTCCTACGAGCAGTACTTC. This translates into CASSLTAGSYEQYF.

This chain joins TRBV5-1 and TRBJ1-3, with no clear D. V was cut by 0 bases and J by 0 bases, with 10 bases left in between. The CDR3 runs 16 residues. Germline V CDR1 and CDR2: SGHRS, YFSETQ. The CDR3 reads CASSLAGSASGNTIYF. Written as DNA, the CDR3 is TGCGCCAGCAGCTTGGCCGGGTCAGCCTCTGGAAACACCATATATTTT.

CDR3 residues: CASSQNSGGHLSTDTQYF. The CDR3 DNA follows: TGCGCCAGCAGCCAAAATAGCGGGGGGCACCTCAGCACAGATACGCAGTATTTT. V gene TRBV4-1 combines with J gene TRBJ2-3, with 10 bases aligning to TRBD2. Trimming took 2 bases from V and 0 from J; bases not matched to a gene: 8. CDR1 is MGHRA, CDR2 YSYEKL, per germline. This CDR3 comprises 18 residues.

This clone was recorded once. The V gene is TRBV30, the J gene TRBJ2-7, with a possible D match to TRBD2 (5 bases). Germline lookup yields CDR1 GTSNPN and CDR2 SVGIG (reference sequence). The CDR3 loop spans 12 amino acids. V was clipped by 0 bases and J by 5 bases, with 8 bases between them. CDR3 in amino acids: CAWSVLGNEQYF. The CDR3, as DNA: TGTGCCTGGAGTGTACTAGGTAACGAGCAGTACTTC. Drawing the rest from reference TRBV30 and TRBJ2-7, the complete variable domain is SQTIHQWPATLVQPVGSPLSLECTVEGTSNPNLYWYRQAAGRGLQLLFYSVGIGQISSEVPQNLSASRPQDRQFILSSKKLLLSDSGFYLCAWSVLGNEQYFGPGTRLTVT.

The chain has TRBV19 and TRBJ2-2; possibly TRBD1 for D (6 bases). V lost 8 bases, J lost 2 bases, and 15 bases lay in between. Germline CDR1 reads LNHDA; CDR2 reads SQIVND (reference sequence). The CDR3 contains 15 residues. The CDR3 here is CASRYRDKNTGELFF. CDR3 in DNA: TGTGCCAGTCGATACAGGGATAAAAACACCGGGGAGCTGTTTTTT.

The chain has TRBV4-1 and TRBJ2-3; 14 bases map to TRBD2. V lost 4 bases to trimming and J lost 4 bases; unmatched junction nucleotides: 10. This CDR3 has 18 residues. Germline values: CDR1 MGHRA, CDR2 YSYEKL. In nucleotides, the CDR3 is TGCGCCAGCAGCCCAAATCCACCGGGACTAGCGGGGGCAGATACGCAGTATTTT. Its protein product is CASSPNPPGLAGADTQYF.

This clone was seen more than once but under ten times. The chain employs TRBV27 and TRBJ2-5; D is perhaps TRBD1 (6 bases). Germline lookup yields CDR1 MNHEY and CDR2 SMNVEV (reference sequence). The length of the CDR3 is 18 residues. V was cut by 5 bases and J by 7 bases, with 29 bases left in between. Here the CDR3 reads CASSEPNGAGVLSRTQYF. The CDR3 DNA follows: TGTGCCAGCAGTGAGCCCAACGGGGCAGGGGTCTTAAGTAGGACCCAGTACTTC.

CDR3 protein: CASSIDPLTTQYF. CDR3 bases: TGTGCCAGTAGTATAGATCCCCTAACGACGCAGTATTTT. The gene calls are TRBV19 and TRBJ2-3; D not certain. Trimming took off 0 bases at V and 9 bases at J, with 10 bases between the two ends. CDR1 and CDR2 from the germline V gene are LNHDA and SQIVND (reference sequence). The CDR3 consists of 13 residues.

V and J are TRBV7-9 and TRBJ2-7; 9 bases align to TRBD2. The CDR3 spans 16 residues. Germline values: CDR1 SEHNR, CDR2 FQNEAQ (reference sequence). V lost 7 bases, J lost 2 bases, and 12 bases stayed unmatched. The CDR3 DNA reads TGTGCCAGCACCCAATTCGGGGCGGGAGGGGCCTACGAGCAGTACTTC. It codes for CASTQFGAGGAYEQYF.

This clone was found once. The J gene is TRBJ2-5, the V gene TRBV4-1; 9 bases line up with TRBD1. Per germline, CDR1 MGHRA and CDR2 YSYEKL. Losses at the gene ends were 3 bases for V and 3 bases for J; bases not matched to a gene: 5. The CDR3 sequence is 15 residues long. The CDR3 spells CASSHGTGREETQYF. The CDR3 nucleotides are TGCGCCAGCAGCCACGGGACAGGGAGGGAAGAGACCCAGTACTTC.